This T cell receptor beta chain was sequenced during a study of T cell responses to AZD1222 COVID-19 vaccine. Study-level points and caveats: Repertoire sampling was restricted to post-peak T cell response timepoints. Just a handful of people given AZD1222 tested seropositive at baseline. Donors skewed white British and female; clonal diversity was possibly underestimated.

Worth noting for this clone: What it binds is unknown.

After removal of 10 bases from V and 8 bases from J, the junction contained 13 bases not matched to a gene. CDR3 length: 13 residues. Germline loops: CDR1 LNHDA, CDR2 SQIVND (reference sequence). Only in-frame clones appear in the TCRdb table, and some are missing; sequencing was by immunoSEQ multiplex PCR. The sample consists of 130,000 or so clones, approximately 93% of them appearing once. This receptor was obtained from an adult in good health. The V gene is TRBV19, the J gene TRBJ1-2; 7 bases line up with TRBD1. Here the sequenced sample was peripheral blood, taken on day 0 of MenACWY control vaccination. CDR3 sequence reads: CATGDSPPRGYTF. The CDR3 region has the DNA TGTGCCACGGGGGACAGCCCTCCTCGCGGCTACACCTTC.